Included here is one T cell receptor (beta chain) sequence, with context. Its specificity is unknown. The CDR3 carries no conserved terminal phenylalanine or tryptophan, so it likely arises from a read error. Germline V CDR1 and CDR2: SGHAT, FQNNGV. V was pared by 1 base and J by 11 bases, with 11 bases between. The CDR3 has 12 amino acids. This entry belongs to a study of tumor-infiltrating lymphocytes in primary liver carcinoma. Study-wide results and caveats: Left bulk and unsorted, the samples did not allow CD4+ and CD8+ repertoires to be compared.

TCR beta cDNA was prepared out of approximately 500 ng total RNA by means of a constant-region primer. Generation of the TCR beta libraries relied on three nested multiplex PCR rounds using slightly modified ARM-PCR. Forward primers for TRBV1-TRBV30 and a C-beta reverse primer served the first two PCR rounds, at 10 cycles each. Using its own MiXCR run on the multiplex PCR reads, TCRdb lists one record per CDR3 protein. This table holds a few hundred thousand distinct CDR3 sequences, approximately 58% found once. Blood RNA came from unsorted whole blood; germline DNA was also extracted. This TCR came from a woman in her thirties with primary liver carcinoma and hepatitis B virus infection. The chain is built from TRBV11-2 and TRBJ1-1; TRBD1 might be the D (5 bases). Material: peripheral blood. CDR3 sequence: CASSLAGLDAFI. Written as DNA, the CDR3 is TGTGCCAGCAGCTTAGCGGGACTAGATGCTTTCATT.